These 19 T cell receptor beta chains share one sample of origin, sequenced in a study of memory CD4+ T cells and cytomegalovirus serostatus. The sort gate was single viable CD3+CD4+CD8-CD45RO+ cells for memory CD4+ T cells. The table came from immunoSEQ multiplex PCR; TCRdb's copy has only in-frame clones and leaves some out. Of just over 45,000 clones in the sample, under 80% are singletons; the top ten hold less than 0.75%. The sequenced sample consisted of memory CD4+ T cells from blood. The source is an adult in good health and CMV-seronegative.

This clone has just one count. This chain connects TRBV7-9 to TRBJ1-1, with a tentative D call TRBD1 (5 bases). The V gene lost 5 bases and the J gene lost 4 bases, with 17 bases spanning the gap. This CDR3 is built from 15 residues. Germline V CDR1 and CDR2: SEHNR, FQNEAQ (reference sequence). The CDR3 nucleotides are TGTGCCAGCAGCCCCTCGGGGCGCGGTGGCACTGAAGCTTTCTTT. Encoded protein: CASSPSGRGGTEAFF.

This chain uses TRBV29-1 with TRBJ1-2; D gene ambiguous. This CDR3 has 9 amino acids. V dropped 8 bases and J dropped 6 bases, with 7 bases sitting between them. The germline gives CDR1 SQVTM, CDR2 ANQGSEA. The CDR3 coding sequence is TGCAGCATAAGGGATGGCTACACCTTC. Translating gives CSIRDGYTF.

The chain couples TRBV7-2 to TRBJ1-1; 8 positions match TRBD1. The J segment lost 3 bases and the V segment lost 5 bases, leaving 11 bases of the junction unmatched. Germline V gene sequence: CDR1 SGHTA, CDR2 FQGNSA. CDR3 length: 16 amino acids. The CDR3 protein is CASSQLPGQGDTEAFF. The DNA of the CDR3 is TGTGCCAGCAGCCAATTACCTGGACAGGGCGACACTGAAGCTTTCTTT.

The gene calls are TRBV12-5 and TRBJ1-3; 11 bases fit TRBD1. After removal of 1 base from V and 8 bases from J, the junction contained 4 bases not matched to a gene. The CDR3 is 15 residues long. CDR1 LGHNT and CDR2 FRNRAP come from the germline V gene. The CDR3 protein is CASGLGTGGAYTIYF. DNA for the CDR3: TGTGCTAGTGGTTTGGGGACAGGGGGCGCGTACACCATATATTTT. Full variable domain (outside the CDR3, taken from reference TRBV12-5 and TRBJ1-3): DARVTQTPRHKVTEMGQEVTMRCQPILGHNTVFWYRQTMMQGLELLAYFRNRAPLDDSGMPKDRFSAEMPDATLATLKIQPSEPRDSAVYFCASGLGTGGAYTIYFGEGSWLTVV.

This chain uses TRBV5-1 with TRBJ1-1, with 7 bases lining up with TRBD1. The CDR3 runs to 15 residues. V was pared by 4 bases and J by 4 bases, with 10 bases of the junction left unmatched. Germline CDR1 SGHRS, CDR2 YFSETQ. For the CDR3, the DNA is TGCGCCAGCAGCCTACAGGGGATTAGGTCCACTGAAGCTTTCTTT. Its protein product is CASSLQGIRSTEAFF.

V and J are TRBV5-1 and TRBJ1-2; unclear D gene. Germline V gives CDR1 SGHRS, CDR2 YFSETQ. CDR3 length: 13 amino acids. V dropped 0 bases and J dropped 7 bases, with 10 bases sitting between them. The CDR3 nucleotides are TGCGCCAGCAGCTTGGTAGGGCAGGCTGGCTACACCTTC. It codes for CASSLVGQAGYTF.

The genes are TRBV5-1 and TRBJ2-1, with 8 positions matching TRBD2. V shed 0 bases and J 9 bases; nucleotides not matched to a gene: 8. The CDR3 sequence is 15 residues long. Per germline, CDR1 SGHRS and CDR2 YFSETQ. CDR3 amino acids: CASSLVRGGPGEQFF. CDR3 in DNA: TGCGCCAGCAGCTTGGTTCGGGGGGGCCCCGGTGAGCAGTTCTTC.

CDR3 nucleotide sequence: TGTGCCAGCAGCTCCTCGACCGGGGACACTGAAGCTTTCTTT. Protein: CASSSSTGDTEAFF. The V and J genes are TRBV7-6 and TRBJ1-1; unclear D gene. V dropped 4 bases and J dropped 3 bases, with 12 bases sitting between them. The CDR3 has 14 residues. The germline gives CDR1 SGHVS, CDR2 FNYEAQ.

The J gene is TRBJ2-7, the V gene TRBV6-1; 11 bases match TRBD1. V trimming: 6 bases; J trimming: 6 bases; junction bases outside the gene matches: 7. The CDR3 sequence is 14 residues long. Looked up from germline, CDR1 is MNHNS and CDR2 is SASEGT. The CDR3, as DNA: TGTGCCAGCAGCGCCGGGACAGGGGGTTTCGAGCAGTACTTC. Encoded protein: CASSAGTGGFEQYF.

The chain uses TRBV7-9 and TRBJ2-1; D unresolved. V was pared by 5 bases and J by 8 bases, with 19 bases between. Germline V gives CDR1 SEHNR, CDR2 FQNEAQ (reference sequence). The CDR3 runs 15 residues. The DNA of the CDR3 is TGTGCCAGCAGCCCAGGTGGGGTCCGGCACGATGAGCAGTTCTTC. Protein product: CASSPGGVRHDEQFF.

This chain joins TRBV5-1 and TRBJ2-3; 9 nucleotides agree with TRBD2. The J segment lost 6 bases and the V segment lost 4 bases, leaving 18 bases of the junction unmatched. Germline-derived CDR1 and CDR2 are SGHRS and YFSETQ. The CDR3 has 18 amino acids. This chain's CDR3 is CASSRDPAGGTMGDTQYF. The DNA for the CDR3 is TGCGCCAGCAGCCGAGACCCAGCGGGGGGAACAATGGGGGATACGCAGTATTTT.

The chain links TRBV9 to TRBJ2-5, with unresolved D. CDR3 length: 13 residues. V dropped 4 bases and J dropped 3 bases, with 10 bases sitting between them. Germline CDR1 is SGDLS and CDR2 is YYNGEE. CDR3 nucleotide sequence: TGTGCCAGCAGCCTCGGTCGGGAAGAGACCCAGTACTTC. Its protein is CASSLGREETQYF.

J is TRBJ1-1 and V is TRBV29-1; TRBD1 agrees at 8 bases. Looked up from germline, CDR1 is SQVTM and CDR2 is ANQGSEA. With 7 bases clipped from V and 4 bases from J, the junction kept 5 bases outside the gene matches. This CDR3 comprises 12 residues. In DNA form, the CDR3 reads TGCAGCGCAAGACAGGGGAGCACTGAAGCTTTCTTT. Translation gives CSARQGSTEAFF.

The chain couples TRBV6-6 to TRBJ1-5; maybe TRBD1 (5 bases). The V gene's germline CDR1 is MNHNY and CDR2 SVGAGI (reference sequence). This CDR3 comprises 13 residues. Trimming removed 0 bases from V and 6 bases from J, with 6 bases in between. In DNA, the CDR3 is TGTGCCAGCAGTTACTCAGGGGTTCAGCCCCAGCATTTT. Its translation is CASSYSGVQPQHF.

The chain carries TRBV15 and TRBJ2-1, with 13 bases matching TRBD2. CDR3 size: 21 residues. The V gene's germline CDR1 is LNHNV and CDR2 YYDKDF (reference sequence). J gave up 2 bases and V 0 bases, and 13 bases lay outside the gene matches. The CDR3 loop reads CATSRDRGLLAGGRTYNEQFF. The CDR3 nucleotides are TGTGCCACCAGCAGAGATCGGGGTTTACTAGCGGGGGGGCGCACCTACAATGAGCAGTTCTTC. Filled out from reference TRBV15 and TRBJ2-1, the complete variable domain reads DAMVIQNPRYQVTQFGKPVTLSCSQTLNHNVMYWYQQKSSQAPKLLFHYYDKDFNNEADTPDNFQSRRPNTSFCFLDIRSPGLGDTAMYLCATSRDRGLLAGGRTYNEQFFGPGTRLTVL.

This chain links TRBV5-1 with TRBJ2-7; D may be TRBD1 (6 bases). Trimming shortened V by 0 bases and J by 1 base, and 11 bases separated the two germline ends. CDR3 length: 15 amino acids. Per the germline V gene, CDR1 is SGHRS and CDR2 is YFSETQ. The CDR3 coding sequence is TGCGCCAGCAGCTTGGACCCAGGGGTTTCCTACGAGCAGTACTTC. Its protein product is CASSLDPGVSYEQYF.

The CDR3: CASSLVGGFNEQFF. CDR3 DNA sequence: TGTGCCAGCAGCTTAGTCGGTGGGTTCAATGAGCAGTTCTTC. The V gene is TRBV7-2, the J gene TRBJ2-1; D is unclear. Germline CDR1 and CDR2: SGHTA and FQGNSA. V lost 1 base, J lost 6 bases, and 10 bases lay in between. The CDR3 consists of 14 residues. The full variable domain, rest sourced from reference TRBV7-2 and TRBJ2-1, is GAGVSQSPSNKVTEKGKDVELRCDPISGHTALYWYRQSLGQGLEFLIYFQGNSAPDKSGLPSDRFSAERTGGSVSTLTIQRTQQEDSAVYLCASSLVGGFNEQFFGPGTRLTVL.

There are a few counts of this clone. This chain uses TRBV29-1 with TRBJ1-1; weak D call: TRBD1 (5 bases). CDR3 length equals 12 residues. The V gene's germline CDR1 is SQVTM and CDR2 ANQGSEA. V shed 7 bases and J shed 7 bases, with 16 bases lying between them. CDR3 DNA: TGCAGCGCTCAGGGCCAACATATTGAAGCTTTCTTT. This encodes CSAQGQHIEAFF.

Regarding this clone: Other DNA sequences in this sample translate to the same CDR3. The chain couples TRBV4-3 to TRBJ1-1; no clear D gene. Trimming shortened V by 6 bases and J by 7 bases, and 12 bases separated the two germline ends. Germline loops: CDR1 LGHNA, CDR2 YSLEER. The CDR3 is 12 amino acids. The CDR3 DNA reads TGCGCCAGCAGTCGCGCCAGAGGTGAAGCTTTCTTT. It yields the protein CASSRARGEAFF.